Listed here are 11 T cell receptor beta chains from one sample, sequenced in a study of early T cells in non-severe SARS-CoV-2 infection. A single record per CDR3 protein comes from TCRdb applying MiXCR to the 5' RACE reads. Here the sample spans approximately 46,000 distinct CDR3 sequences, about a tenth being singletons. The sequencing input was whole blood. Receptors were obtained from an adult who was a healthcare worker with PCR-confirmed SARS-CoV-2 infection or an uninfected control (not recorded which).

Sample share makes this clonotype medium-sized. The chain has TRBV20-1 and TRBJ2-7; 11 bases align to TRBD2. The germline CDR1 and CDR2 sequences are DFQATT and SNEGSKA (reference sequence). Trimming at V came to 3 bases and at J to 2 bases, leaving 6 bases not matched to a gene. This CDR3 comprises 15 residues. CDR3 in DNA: TGCAGTGCTAGTGACCCGGGACTAGCGGCCTACGAGCAGTACTTC. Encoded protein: CSASDPGLAAYEQYF.

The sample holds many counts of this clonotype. The CDR3 protein is CASSLFYEQYF. DNA of the CDR3: TGTGCCAGCAGCTTGTTCTACGAGCAGTACTTC. The rearrangement joins TRBV7-9 to TRBJ2-7; D call uncertain. This CDR3 region has 11 residues. CDR1 is SEHNR and CDR2 is FQNEAQ in the germline V gene (reference sequence). Trimming removed 3 bases from V and 3 bases from J, with 3 bases in between.

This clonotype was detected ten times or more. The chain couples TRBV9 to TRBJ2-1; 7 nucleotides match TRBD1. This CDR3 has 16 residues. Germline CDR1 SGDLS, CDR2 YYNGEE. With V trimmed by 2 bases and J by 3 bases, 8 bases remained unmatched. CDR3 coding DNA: TGTGCCAGCAGCGTCACCGGGACAGAATTCTACAATGAGCAGTTCTTC. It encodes CASSVTGTEFYNEQFF.

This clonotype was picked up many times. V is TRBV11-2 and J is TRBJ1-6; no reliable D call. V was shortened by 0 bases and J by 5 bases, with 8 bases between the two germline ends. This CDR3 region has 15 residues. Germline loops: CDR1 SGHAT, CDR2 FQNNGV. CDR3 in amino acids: CASSLEQVNNSPLHF. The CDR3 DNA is TGTGCCAGCAGCTTAGAGCAGGTGAATAATTCACCCCTCCACTTT. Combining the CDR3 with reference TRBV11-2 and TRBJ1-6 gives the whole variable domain EAGVAQSPRYKIIEKRQSVAFWCNPISGHATLYWYQQILGQGPKLLIQFQNNGVVDDSQLPKDRFSAERLKGVDSTLKIQPAKLEDSAVYLCASSLEQVNNSPLHFGNGTRLTVT.

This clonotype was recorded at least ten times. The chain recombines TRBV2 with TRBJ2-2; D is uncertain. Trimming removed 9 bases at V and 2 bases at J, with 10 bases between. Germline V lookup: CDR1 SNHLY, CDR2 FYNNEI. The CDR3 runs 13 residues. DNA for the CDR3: TGTGCCAGTTCCGGGCAAAACACCGGGGAGCTGTTTTTT. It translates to CASSGQNTGELFF.

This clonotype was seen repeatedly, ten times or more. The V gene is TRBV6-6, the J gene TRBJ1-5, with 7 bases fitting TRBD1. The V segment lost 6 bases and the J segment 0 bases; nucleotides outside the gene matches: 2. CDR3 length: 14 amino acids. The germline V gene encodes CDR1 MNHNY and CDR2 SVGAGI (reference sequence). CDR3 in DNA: TGTGCCAGCAGGCCAGGGGGTAGCAATCAGCCCCAGCATTTT. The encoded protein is CASRPGGSNQPQHF.

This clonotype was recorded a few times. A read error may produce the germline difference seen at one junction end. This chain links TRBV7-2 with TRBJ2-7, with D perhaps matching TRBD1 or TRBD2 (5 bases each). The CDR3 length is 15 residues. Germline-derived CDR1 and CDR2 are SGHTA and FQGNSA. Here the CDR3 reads CASGLVYGTRYEQYF. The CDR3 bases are TGTGCCAGCGGCTTAGTTTACGGGACCCGGTACGAGCAGTACTTC. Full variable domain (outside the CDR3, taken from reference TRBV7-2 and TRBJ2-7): GAGVSQSPSNKVTEKGKDVELRCDPISGHTALYWYRQSLGQGLEFLIYFQGNSAPDKSGLPSDRFSAERTGGSVSTLTIQRTQQEDSAVYLCASGLVYGTRYEQYFGPGTRLTVT.

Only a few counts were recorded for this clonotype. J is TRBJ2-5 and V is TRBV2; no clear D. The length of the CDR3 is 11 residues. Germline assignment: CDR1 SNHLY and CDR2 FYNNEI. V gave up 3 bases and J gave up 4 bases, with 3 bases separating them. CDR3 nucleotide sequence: TGTGCCAGCAGTGAGGTAGAGACCCAGTACTTC. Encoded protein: CASSEVETQYF.

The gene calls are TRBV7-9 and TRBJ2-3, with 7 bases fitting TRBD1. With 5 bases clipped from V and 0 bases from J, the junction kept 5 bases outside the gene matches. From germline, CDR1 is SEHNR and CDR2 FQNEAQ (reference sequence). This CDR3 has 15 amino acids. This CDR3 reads CASSPGTESTDTQYF. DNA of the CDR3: TGTGCCAGCAGCCCGGGGACAGAGAGCACAGATACGCAGTATTTT.

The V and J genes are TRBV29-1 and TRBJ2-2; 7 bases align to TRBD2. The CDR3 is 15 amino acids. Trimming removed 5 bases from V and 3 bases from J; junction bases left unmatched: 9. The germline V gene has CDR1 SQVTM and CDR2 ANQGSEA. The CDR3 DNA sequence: TGCAGCGTTAAGGAGGCGGGAGCGGACACCGGGGAGCTGTTTTTT. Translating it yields CSVKEAGADTGELFF.

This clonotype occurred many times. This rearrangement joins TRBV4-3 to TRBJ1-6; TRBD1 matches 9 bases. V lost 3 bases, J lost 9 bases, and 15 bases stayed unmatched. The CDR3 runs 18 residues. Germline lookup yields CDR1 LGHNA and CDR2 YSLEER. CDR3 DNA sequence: TGCGCCAGCAGCCATGAACTTGGGACAGGGAGAAGTCGTTCACCCCTCCACTTT. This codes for CASSHELGTGRSRSPLHF.